This entry lists 16 T cell receptor beta chains sequenced from one sample in a study of shared clonotypes between healthy human individuals. The data were produced by immunoSEQ multiplex PCR, yet TCRdb's version contains in-frame clones alone and is incomplete. The sample lists roughly 1,000,000 clones; around 78% were seen once. Sample: memory CD4+ T cells from PBMCs. Subset noted: CD45RA-negative fraction. These receptor sequences come from a man aged 18-30 years in good health. Some clones in this sample may be carry-over from other donors' samples.

V is TRBV5-1 and J is TRBJ2-5; 12 nucleotides align to TRBD2. Unmatched junction bases numbered 8, after V lost 6 bases and J lost 2 bases. Germline CDR1 reads SGHRS; CDR2 reads YFSETQ. This CDR3 is built from 16 residues. CDR3 coding DNA: TGCGCCAGCACCATCCGGACTAGCGGGAAACAAGAGACCCAGTACTTC. This translates into CASTIRTSGKQETQYF.

This CDR3 is CASGLGLAATDTQYF. CDR3 DNA: TGTGCTAGTGGTTTGGGACTAGCGGCCACAGATACGCAGTATTTT. The chain uses TRBV12-5 and TRBJ2-3; TRBD2 agrees at 9 bases. The CDR3 runs to 15 residues. Germline CDR1 is LGHNT and CDR2 is FRNRAP. The trim removed 1 base at V and 2 bases at J, leaving 1 base unmatched.

This rearrangement joins TRBV28 to TRBJ2-7; TRBD2 might be the D (6 bases). This CDR3 is 15 amino acids long. Germline V gene data show CDR1 as MDHEN and CDR2 as SYDVKM. Trimming stripped 6 bases from V and 4 bases from J, with 19 bases between. CDR3 residues: CASRHRSSGKYEQYF. The CDR3 nucleotides read TGTGCCAGCAGGCACCGTAGTAGCGGAAAGTACGAGCAGTACTTC.

The V call is TRBV18, the J call TRBJ2-1; 9 nucleotides match TRBD2. The trim removed 6 bases at V and 6 bases at J, leaving 12 bases unmatched. Germline V gives CDR1 KGHSH, CDR2 LQKENI. The CDR3 spans 16 residues. CDR3 bases: TGTGCCAGCTCCCCGGGGGTGCTTAGCGGGAGCAATGAGCAGTTCTTC. Amino acid sequence: CASSPGVLSGSNEQFF.

This chain uses TRBV7-2 with TRBJ1-1; D is unresolved. Germline assignment: CDR1 SGHTA and CDR2 FQGNSA. Trimming cost V 7 bases and J 3 bases, with 12 bases left between them. This CDR3 comprises 13 residues. In nucleotides, the CDR3 is TGTGCCAGCACCAAGGGCCCGGACACTGAAGCTTTCTTT. Translation: CASTKGPDTEAFF.

A remark on this clone: The identical CDR3 is also encoded by other nucleotide sequences in the sample. The chain combines TRBV28 with TRBJ1-2; 8 bases match TRBD1. V shed 5 bases and J 8 bases; nucleotides not matched to a gene: 7. The CDR3 contains 13 residues. Per germline, CDR1 MDHEN and CDR2 SYDVKM. The CDR3 nucleotides read TGTGCCAGCAGTCTAGACAGGGGTCGGGGCTACACCTTC. This codes for CASSLDRGRGYTF.

In its sample, this clone was seen a few times. This chain joins TRBV7-3 and TRBJ2-7; perhaps TRBD1 as D (6 bases). Trimming took off 8 bases at V and 7 bases at J, with 15 bases between the two ends. Germline loops: CDR1 SGHTA, CDR2 FQGTGA. The CDR3 length is 12 residues. CDR3: CASGSGRGEQYF. The CDR3 DNA follows: TGTGCCAGCGGATCGGGCAGGGGTGAGCAGTACTTC.

The chain links TRBV28 to TRBJ1-5, with D perhaps matching TRBD1 (6 bases). Trimming left V 6 bases short and J 2 bases short, with 17 bases between. CDR1 and CDR2 (germline): MDHEN, SYDVKM. The CDR3 is 16 amino acids. The CDR3 nucleotides read TGTGCCAGCAGGAACCACCAGGGGTTTGGCAATCAGCCCCAGCATTTT. Protein: CASRNHQGFGNQPQHF.

The V gene is TRBV20-1, the J gene TRBJ2-7; D unresolved. Germline V gene sequence: CDR1 DFQATT, CDR2 SNEGSKA (reference sequence). The CDR3 runs 11 residues. Trimming removed 4 bases from V and 6 bases from J, with 10 bases in between. The DNA of the CDR3 is TGCAGTGCTAAGAGCGTCCTCGAGCAGTACTTC. It translates to CSAKSVLEQYF.

V usage is TRBV7-9 and J usage is TRBJ2-1; 12 nucleotides agree with TRBD2. J was trimmed by 7 bases and V by 5 bases; bases with no gene match: 6. CDR3 length: 15 residues. CDR1 is SEHNR, CDR2 FQNEAQ, per germline (reference sequence). CDR3 residues: CASSPLAGGTNEQFF. The CDR3 DNA follows: TGTGCCAGCAGCCCCCTAGCGGGAGGGACTAATGAGCAGTTCTTC.

The V call is TRBV7-8, the J call TRBJ2-7; tentative D call: TRBD2 (5 bases). V was shortened by 1 base and J by 5 bases, with 15 bases between the two germline ends. Germline V gives CDR1 SGHVS, CDR2 FQNEAQ. The CDR3 is made up of 15 amino acids. CDR3 coding DNA: TGTGCCAGCAGCTTAGTGGGTGGGAGTTACGACGAGCAGTACTTC. Protein product: CASSLVGGSYDEQYF.

The rearrangement links TRBV5-1 to TRBJ2-1; 9 positions agree with TRBD2. This CDR3 is 14 amino acids long. CDR1 is SGHRS and CDR2 is YFSETQ in the germline V gene. V dropped 6 bases and J dropped 3; count of bases not matched to a gene: 4. Here the CDR3 reads CASMGAGGYNEQFF. CDR3 DNA: TGCGCCAGCATGGGAGCGGGAGGCTACAATGAGCAGTTCTTC.

Here the CDR3 reads CASSPRDGYEQYF. The DNA for the CDR3 is TGTGCCAGCAGCCCTAGGGACGGCTACGAGCAGTACTTC. J is TRBJ2-7 and V is TRBV6-6; the D call may be TRBD1 or TRBD2 (5 bases each). V gave up 6 bases and J gave up 3 bases, with 12 bases separating them. CDR1 and CDR2 from the germline V gene are MNHNY and SVGAGI (reference sequence). The CDR3 has 13 residues.

This clone showed up just a few times. The chain combines TRBV4-2 with TRBJ2-7, with 8 positions matching TRBD1. With V trimmed by 4 bases and J by 5 bases, 7 bases remained unmatched. The germline V gene has CDR1 LGHNA and CDR2 YNFKEQ. This CDR3 has 14 amino acids. The CDR3 spells CASSRAQGEDEQYF. CDR3 bases: TGTGCCAGCAGCCGCGCACAGGGGGAGGACGAGCAGTACTTC.

The chain couples TRBV5-1 to TRBJ1-1, with D unresolved. CDR3 size: 12 residues. Per germline, CDR1 SGHRS and CDR2 YFSETQ. V lost 0 bases and J 12 bases, leaving 12 bases between the germline ends. The chain's CDR3 is CASSLENATPFF. CDR3 nucleotide sequence: TGCGCCAGCAGCTTGGAGAATGCGACTCCTTTCTTT.

The chain joins TRBV4-2 to TRBJ2-2; 9 bases line up with TRBD2. CDR3 length: 16 amino acids. V lost 4 bases and J lost 2; bases outside the gene matches: 5. Germline-derived CDR1 and CDR2 are LGHNA and YNFKEQ. In DNA form, the CDR3 reads TGTGCCAGCAGCCGAAGACTAGCGGAAAACACCGGGGAGCTGTTTTTT. As protein: CASSRRLAENTGELFF.